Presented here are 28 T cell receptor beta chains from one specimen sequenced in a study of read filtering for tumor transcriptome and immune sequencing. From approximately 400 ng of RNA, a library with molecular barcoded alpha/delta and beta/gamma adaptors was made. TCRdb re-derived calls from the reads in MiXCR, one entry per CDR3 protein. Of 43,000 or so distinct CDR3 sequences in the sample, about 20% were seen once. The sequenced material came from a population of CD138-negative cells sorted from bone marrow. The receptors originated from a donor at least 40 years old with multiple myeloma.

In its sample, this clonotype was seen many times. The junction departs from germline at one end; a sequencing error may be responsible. CDR3 coding DNA: TGTGCCAGCAGCCTAGACCCGCACTCCGACAATGAGCAGTTCTTC. Encoded protein: CASSLDPHSDNEQFF. The V gene is TRBV7-2, the J gene TRBJ2-1; D is unclear. The CDR3 loop spans 15 amino acids. Germline CDR1 SGHTA, CDR2 FQGNSA.

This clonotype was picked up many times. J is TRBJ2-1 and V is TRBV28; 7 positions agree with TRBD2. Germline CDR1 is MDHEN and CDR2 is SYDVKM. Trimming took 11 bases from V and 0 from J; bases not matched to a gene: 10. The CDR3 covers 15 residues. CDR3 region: CAWRPSGVSYNEQFF. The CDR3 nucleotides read TGTGCCTGGCGCCCCAGCGGGGTCTCCTACAATGAGCAGTTCTTC. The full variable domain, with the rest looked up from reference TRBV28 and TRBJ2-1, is DVKVTQSSRYLVKRTGEKVFLECVQDMDHENMFWYRQDPGLGLRLIYFSYDVKMKEKGDIPEGYSVSREKKERFSLILESASTNQTSMYLCAWRPSGVSYNEQFFGPGTRLTVL.

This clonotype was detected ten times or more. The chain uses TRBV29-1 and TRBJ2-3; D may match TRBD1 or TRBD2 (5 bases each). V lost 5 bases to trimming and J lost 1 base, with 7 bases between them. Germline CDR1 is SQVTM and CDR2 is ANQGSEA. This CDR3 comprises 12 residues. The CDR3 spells CSVRDRTDTQYF. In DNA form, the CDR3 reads TGCAGCGTTAGGGACCGCACAGATACGCAGTATTTT.

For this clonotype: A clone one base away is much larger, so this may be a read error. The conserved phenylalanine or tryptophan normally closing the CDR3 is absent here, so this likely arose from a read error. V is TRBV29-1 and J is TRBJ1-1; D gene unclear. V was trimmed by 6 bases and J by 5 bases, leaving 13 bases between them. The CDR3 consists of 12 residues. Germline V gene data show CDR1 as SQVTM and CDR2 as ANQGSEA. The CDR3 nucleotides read TGCAGCGTGGAACCAAGGCGGACTGAAGCTTTCCTT. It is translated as CSVEPRRTEAFL.

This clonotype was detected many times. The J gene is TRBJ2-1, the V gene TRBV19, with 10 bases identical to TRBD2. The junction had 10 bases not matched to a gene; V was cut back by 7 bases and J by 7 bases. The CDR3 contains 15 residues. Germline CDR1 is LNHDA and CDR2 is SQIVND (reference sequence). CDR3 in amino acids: CASTQTSGQFNEQFF. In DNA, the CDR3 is TGTGCCAGTACCCAGACTAGCGGGCAATTTAATGAGCAGTTCTTC. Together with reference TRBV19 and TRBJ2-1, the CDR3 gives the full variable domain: DGGITQSPKYLFRKEGQNVTLSCEQNLNHDAMYWYRQDPGQGLRLIYYSQIVNDFQKGDIAEGYSVSREKKESFPLTVTSAQKNPTAFYLCASTQTSGQFNEQFFGPGTRLTVL.

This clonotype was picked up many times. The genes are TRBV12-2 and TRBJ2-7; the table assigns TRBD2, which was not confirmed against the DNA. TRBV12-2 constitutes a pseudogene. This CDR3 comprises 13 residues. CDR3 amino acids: CACPVAGVDEQYF. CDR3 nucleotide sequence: TGTGCTTGCCCCGTGGCGGGAGTTGACGAGCAGTACTTC.

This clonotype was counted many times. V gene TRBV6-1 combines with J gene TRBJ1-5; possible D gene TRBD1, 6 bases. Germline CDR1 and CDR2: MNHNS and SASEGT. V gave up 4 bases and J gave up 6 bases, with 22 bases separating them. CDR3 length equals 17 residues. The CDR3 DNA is TGTGCCAGCAGTGTAGCCCGAGGGGGGGTAGGGATTCAGCCCCAGCATTTT. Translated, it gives CASSVARGGVGIQPQHF.

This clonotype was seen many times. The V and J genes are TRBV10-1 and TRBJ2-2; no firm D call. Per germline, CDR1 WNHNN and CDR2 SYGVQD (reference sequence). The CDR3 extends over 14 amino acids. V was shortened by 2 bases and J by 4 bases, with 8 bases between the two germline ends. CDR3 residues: CASSEALATGELFF. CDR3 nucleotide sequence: TGCGCCAGCAGTGAGGCTCTGGCCACCGGGGAGCTGTTTTTT.

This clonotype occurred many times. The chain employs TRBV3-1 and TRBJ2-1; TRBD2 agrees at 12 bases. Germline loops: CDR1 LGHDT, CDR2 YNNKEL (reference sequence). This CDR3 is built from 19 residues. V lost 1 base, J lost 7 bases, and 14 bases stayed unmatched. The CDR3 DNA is TGTGCCAGCAGCCAAGCCCAATCTCTAGCGGGAGGGCCTTGGAATGAGCAGTTCTTC. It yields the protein CASSQAQSLAGGPWNEQFF.

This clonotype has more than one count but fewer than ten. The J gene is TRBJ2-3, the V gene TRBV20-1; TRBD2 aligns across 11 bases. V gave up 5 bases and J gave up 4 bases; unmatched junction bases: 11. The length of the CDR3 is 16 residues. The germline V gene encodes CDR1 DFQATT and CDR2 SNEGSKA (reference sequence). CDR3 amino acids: CSAHSGRADSADTQYF. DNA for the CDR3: TGCAGTGCTCATAGCGGGAGGGCCGATAGCGCAGATACGCAGTATTTT.

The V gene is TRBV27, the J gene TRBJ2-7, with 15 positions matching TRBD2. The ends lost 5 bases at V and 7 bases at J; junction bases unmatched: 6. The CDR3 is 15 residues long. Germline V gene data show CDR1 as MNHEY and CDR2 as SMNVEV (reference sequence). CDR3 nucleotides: TGTGCCAGCAGTGCCCGGACTAGCGGGAGGGCAGAGCAGTACTTC. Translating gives CASSARTSGRAEQYF.

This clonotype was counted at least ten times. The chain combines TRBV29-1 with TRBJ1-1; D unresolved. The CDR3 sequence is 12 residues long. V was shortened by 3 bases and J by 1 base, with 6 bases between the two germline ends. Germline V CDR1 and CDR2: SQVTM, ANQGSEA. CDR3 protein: CSVDGENTEAFF. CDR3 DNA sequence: TGCAGCGTTGACGGAGAGAACACTGAAGCTTTCTTT.

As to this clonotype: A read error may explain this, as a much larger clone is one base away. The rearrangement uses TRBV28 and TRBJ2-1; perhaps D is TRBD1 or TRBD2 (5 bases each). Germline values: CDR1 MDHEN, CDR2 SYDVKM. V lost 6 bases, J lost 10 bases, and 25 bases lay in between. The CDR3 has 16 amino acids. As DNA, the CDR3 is TGTGCCAGCAGCGGATACCGGGGCTCGGGGTATTACGAGCAGTTCTTC. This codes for CASSGYRGSGYYEQFF.

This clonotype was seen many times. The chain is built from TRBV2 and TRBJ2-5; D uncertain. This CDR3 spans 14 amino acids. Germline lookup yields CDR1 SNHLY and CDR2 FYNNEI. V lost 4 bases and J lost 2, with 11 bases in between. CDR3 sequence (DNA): TGTGCCAGCAGTGGTAACAGTAGACAAGAGACCCAGTACTTC. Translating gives CASSGNSRQETQYF. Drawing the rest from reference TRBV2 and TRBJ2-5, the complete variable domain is EPEVTQTPSHQVTQMGQEVILRCVPISNHLYFYWYRQILGQKVEFLVSFYNNEISEKSEIFDDQFSVERPDGSNFTLKIRSTKLEDSAMYFCASSGNSRQETQYFGPGTRLLVL.

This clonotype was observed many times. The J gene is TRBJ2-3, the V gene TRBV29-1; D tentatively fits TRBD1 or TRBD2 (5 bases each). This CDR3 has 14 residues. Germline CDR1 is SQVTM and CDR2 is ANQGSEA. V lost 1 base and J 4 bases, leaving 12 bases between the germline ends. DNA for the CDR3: TGCAGCGTTGAAGGGTCAGGGAGAGCAGATACGCAGTATTTT. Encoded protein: CSVEGSGRADTQYF.

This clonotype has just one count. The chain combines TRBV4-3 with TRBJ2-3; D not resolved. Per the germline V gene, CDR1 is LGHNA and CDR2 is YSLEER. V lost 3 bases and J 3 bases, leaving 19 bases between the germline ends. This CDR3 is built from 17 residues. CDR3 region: CASSQVHTKSGTDTQYF. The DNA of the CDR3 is TGCGCCAGCAGCCAGGTTCATACCAAGTCTGGGACAGATACGCAGTATTTT.

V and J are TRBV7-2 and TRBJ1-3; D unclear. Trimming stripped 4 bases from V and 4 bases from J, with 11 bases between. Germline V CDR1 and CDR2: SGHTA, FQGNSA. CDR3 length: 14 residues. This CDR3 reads CASSSELAGNTIYF. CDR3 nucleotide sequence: TGTGCCAGCAGCTCGGAGTTGGCCGGAAACACCATATATTTT.

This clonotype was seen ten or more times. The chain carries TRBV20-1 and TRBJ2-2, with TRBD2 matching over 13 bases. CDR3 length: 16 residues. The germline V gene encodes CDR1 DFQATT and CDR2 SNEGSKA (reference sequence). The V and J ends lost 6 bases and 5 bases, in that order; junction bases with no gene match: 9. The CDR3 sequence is CSATKPGLAGTGELFF. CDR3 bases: TGCAGTGCAACCAAACCGGGACTAGCGGGAACCGGGGAGCTGTTTTTT.

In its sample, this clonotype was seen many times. The CDR3 loop is CASSGGSYNEQFF. The DNA for the CDR3 is TGTGCCAGCAGTGGGGGCTCCTACAATGAGCAGTTCTTC. The V gene is TRBV6-2 or TRBV6-3, the J gene TRBJ2-1; perhaps D is TRBD1 or TRBD2 (5 bases each). The V gene's germline CDR1 is MNHEY and CDR2 SVGEGT. The CDR3 length is 13 residues. Trimming cost V 5 bases and J 0 bases, with 5 bases left between them.

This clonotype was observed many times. The DNA for the CDR3 is TGCGCCAGCGGACCTGGCCAGGCCAAAGGGACTGAAGCTTTCTTT. It yields the protein CASGPGQAKGTEAFF. This chain uses TRBV5-1 with TRBJ1-1; D is undetermined. CDR1 and CDR2 (germline): SGHRS, YFSETQ. V shed 7 bases and J shed 5 bases, with 21 bases lying between them. There are 15 residues in the CDR3.

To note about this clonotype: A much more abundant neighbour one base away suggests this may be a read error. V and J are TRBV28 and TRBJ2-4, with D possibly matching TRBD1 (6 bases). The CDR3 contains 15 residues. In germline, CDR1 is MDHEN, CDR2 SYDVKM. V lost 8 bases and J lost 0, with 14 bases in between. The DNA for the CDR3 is TGTGCCAGCGGGATAACAGGGAAAGCCAAAAACATTCAGTACTTC. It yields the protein CASGITGKAKNIQYF.

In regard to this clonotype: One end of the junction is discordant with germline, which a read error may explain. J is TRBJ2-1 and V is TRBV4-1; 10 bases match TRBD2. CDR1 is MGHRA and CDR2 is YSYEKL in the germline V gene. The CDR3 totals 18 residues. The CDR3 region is CAISQRVSSGSSYNEQFF. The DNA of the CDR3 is TGCGCCATCAGCCAGAGGGTCTCTAGCGGGAGCTCCTACAATGAGCAGTTCTTC.

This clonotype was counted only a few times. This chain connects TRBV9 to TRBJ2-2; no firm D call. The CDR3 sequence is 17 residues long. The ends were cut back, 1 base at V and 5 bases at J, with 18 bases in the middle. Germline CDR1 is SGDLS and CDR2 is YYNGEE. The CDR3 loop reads CASSVMANHFGTGELFF. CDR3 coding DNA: TGTGCCAGCAGCGTAATGGCAAACCACTTCGGTACCGGGGAGCTGTTTTTT.

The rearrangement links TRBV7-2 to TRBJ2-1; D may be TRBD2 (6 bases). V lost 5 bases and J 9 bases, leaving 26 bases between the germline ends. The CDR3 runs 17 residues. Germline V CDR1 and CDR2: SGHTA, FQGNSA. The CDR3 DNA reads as TGTGCCAGCAGCCAGACCGGGACCAGCGGGTTAGATACTGAGCAGTTCTTC. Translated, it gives CASSQTGTSGLDTEQFF. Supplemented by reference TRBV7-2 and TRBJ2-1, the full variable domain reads GAGVSQSPSNKVTEKGKDVELRCDPISGHTALYWYRQSLGQGLEFLIYFQGNSAPDKSGLPSDRFSAERTGGSVSTLTIQRTQQEDSAVYLCASSQTGTSGLDTEQFFGPGTRLTVL.

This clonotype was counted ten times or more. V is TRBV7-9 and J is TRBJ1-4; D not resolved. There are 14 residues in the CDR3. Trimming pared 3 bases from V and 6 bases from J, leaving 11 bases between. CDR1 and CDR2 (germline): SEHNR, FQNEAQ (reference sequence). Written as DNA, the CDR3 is TGTGCCAGCAGCTTGGCCTTAAGGGATGAAAAACTGTTTTTT. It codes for CASSLALRDEKLFF.

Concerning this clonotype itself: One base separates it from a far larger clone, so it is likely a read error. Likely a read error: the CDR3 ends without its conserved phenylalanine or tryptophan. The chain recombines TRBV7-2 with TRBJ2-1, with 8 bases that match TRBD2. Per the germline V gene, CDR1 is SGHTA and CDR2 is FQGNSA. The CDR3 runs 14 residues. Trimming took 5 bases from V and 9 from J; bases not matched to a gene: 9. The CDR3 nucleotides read TGTGCCAGCAGCCCCGGGACTAGTATCGGTGAGCAGTTCTCC. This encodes CASSPGTSIGEQFS.

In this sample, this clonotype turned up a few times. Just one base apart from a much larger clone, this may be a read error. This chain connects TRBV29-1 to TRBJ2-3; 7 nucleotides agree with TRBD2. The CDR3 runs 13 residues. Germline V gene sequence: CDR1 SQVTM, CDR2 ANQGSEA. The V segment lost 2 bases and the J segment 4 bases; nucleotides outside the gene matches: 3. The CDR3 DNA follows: TGCAGCGTTGAACGTACTAGCGCAGATACGCAGTATTTT. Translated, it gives CSVERTSADTQYF.

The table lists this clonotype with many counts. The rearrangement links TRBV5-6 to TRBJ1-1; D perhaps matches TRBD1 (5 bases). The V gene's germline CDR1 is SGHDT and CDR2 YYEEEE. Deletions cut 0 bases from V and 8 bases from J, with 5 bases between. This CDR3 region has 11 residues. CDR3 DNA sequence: TGTGCCAGCAGCTTGGACAGGGAAGCTTTCTTT. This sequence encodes CASSLDREAFF.